This TCR beta chain was profiled in a study of OX40 agonist ivuxolimab in advanced cancers. Study outcomes and limitations: Compared with CD4+, CD8+ T cells on average had more expanded clones. There were also nonresponders showing low normalized T-cell clonal expansion. Clonal expansion from baseline to week 6 occurred in both CD4+ and CD8+ T cells.

The method was immunoSEQ multiplex PCR; TCRdb's version includes in-frame clones alone and lacks a portion of them. The sample has approximately 76,000 clones; roughly 94% are singletons. Comments on this clone: The antigen is undetermined.

The V gene lost 4 bases and the J gene lost 8 bases, with 14 bases spanning the gap. The CDR3 consists of 14 residues. Germline loops: CDR1 MGHDK, CDR2 SYGVNS. The clonotype originates from an adult with an advanced solid tumor such as melanoma, head and neck, liver or kidney cancer. The rearrangement links TRBV25-1 to TRBJ1-4, with no clear D. Material: CD4+ or CD8+ T cells sorted from blood, obtained in a trial of the OX40 agonist ivuxolimab. The CDR3 is CASSGDAVEEKLFF. CDR3 in DNA: TGTGCCAGCAGTGGAGACGCTGTGGAAGAAAAACTGTTTTTT.